The T cell receptor (beta chain) described here comes from a study of blood T cell repertoires in COVID-19. Overall study: Samples came from the United States, Italy and Spain, spanning acute and convalescent COVID-19.

Method: immunoSEQ multiplex PCR; TCRdb's copy keeps in-frame clones and lacks some. The table records some 240,000 clones, 84% of them present only once. The CDR3 consists of 13 residues. V shed 4 bases and J 6 bases; nucleotides not matched to a gene: 4. The germline V gene encodes CDR1 SGHRS and CDR2 YFSETQ. Sequencing was performed on peripheral blood. V and J are TRBV5-1 and TRBJ1-2, with TRBD1 matching over 9 bases. The TCR was taken from a middle-aged woman who had recovered from COVID-19. This CDR3 is CASSPGQGDGYTF. CDR3 bases: TGCGCCAGCAGCCCGGGACAGGGAGATGGCTACACCTTC.